This TCR beta chain was obtained from a study of neurological immune-mediated disorders. Findings and limits, study-wide: None of the CDR3 amino acid sequences in expanded clones turned up in more than one subject, which points to private repertoires in all groups.

Synthesis of cDNA was performed by 5'RACE using 10-nucleotide random UMIs. Sequencing of 15-18 subjects in each run yielded over 160 million TCR-beta sequences. TCRdb ran MiXCR on the 5' RACE reads and lists one entry per CDR3 protein. The sample carries 55,000 to 75,000 distinct CDR3 sequences, roughly 15% recorded once. Germline-derived CDR1 and CDR2 are SGHNT and YYREEE (reference sequence). V was clipped by 2 bases and J by 8 bases, with 14 bases between them. This CDR3 spans 14 amino acids. Time point noted: longitudinal time-point 1 (baseline). Concerning this clonotype: The target antigen is unknown.

The sequencing input was PBMCs. The origin of this receptor is a female donor with HTLV-1-associated myelopathy (HAM/TSP). The genes are TRBV5-4 and TRBJ2-1; D may be TRBD2 (6 bases). The CDR3 bases are TGTGCCAGCAGCTTAGGGGACTTCTTTCATGAGCAGTTCTTC. It encodes CASSLGDFFHEQFF.